Below are 8 T cell receptor beta chains sequenced from a single sample in a study of blood T cell repertoires in COVID-19 (dated by TCRdb to the early 2020s). The library came from the immunoSEQ multiplex PCR assay. Imported from immuneACCESS, the table was reduced by TCRdb to in-frame sequences with V and J called. These copies leave out some clones; in studies compared against another copy, an unresolved V gene accounts for under half, and the cause of the remainder is not known. The sample includes some 380,000 clones, with 90% observed a single time. The ten largest clones add up to around 7% of the sample. Material for sequencing was peripheral blood. Every receptor here comes from a man between 18 and 35 years old with active or convalescent COVID-19.

The chain carries TRBV7-9 and TRBJ1-4; 7 bases agree with TRBD1. The length of the CDR3 is 15 residues. Per germline, CDR1 SEHNR and CDR2 FQNEAQ (reference sequence). Trimming removed 0 bases from V and 8 bases from J; junction bases left unmatched: 6. As DNA, the CDR3 is TGTGCCAGCAGCTTAGCACAGGGGCAGGGCGAAAAACTGTTTTTT. Translated, it gives CASSLAQGQGEKLFF.

The rearrangement uses TRBV2 and TRBJ2-1, with 10 nucleotides matching TRBD1. V shed 4 bases and J 3 bases; nucleotides not matched to a gene: 3. CDR3 length: 15 amino acids. Germline V lookup: CDR1 SNHLY, CDR2 FYNNEI. The CDR3 loop reads CASSAGTGVYNEQFF. The CDR3 DNA sequence: TGTGCCAGCAGTGCCGGGACAGGGGTCTACAATGAGCAGTTCTTC.

The chain joins TRBV19 to TRBJ2-5; 7 nucleotides agree with TRBD2. Germline V gene sequence: CDR1 LNHDA, CDR2 SQIVND (reference sequence). The CDR3 is 12 residues long. After removal of 6 bases from V and 4 bases from J, the junction contained 2 bases not matched to a gene. CDR3 sequence reads: CASSPGGETQYF. The CDR3 DNA follows: TGTGCCAGTAGCCCGGGGGGAGAGACCCAGTACTTC.

J is TRBJ2-3 and V is TRBV4-3; 7 bases agree with TRBD1. CDR1 LGHNA and CDR2 YSLEER come from the germline V gene. The length of the CDR3 is 15 residues. Trimming at V came to 0 bases and at J to 3 bases, leaving 3 bases not matched to a gene. CDR3: CASSQEGQTTDTQYF. In DNA form, the CDR3 reads TGCGCCAGCAGCCAAGAGGGACAGACGACAGATACGCAGTATTTT.

This chain uses TRBV7-2 with TRBJ2-3; TRBD2 aligns across 7 bases. The CDR3 has 15 amino acids. Per the germline V gene, CDR1 is SGHTA and CDR2 is FQGNSA. Unmatched junction bases numbered 7, after V lost 4 bases and J lost 3 bases. Written as DNA, the CDR3 is TGTGCCAGCAGCTGGGGGGGACGGAAGACAGATACGCAGTATTTT. Its protein is CASSWGGRKTDTQYF. The full variable domain, its missing parts supplied by reference TRBV7-2 and TRBJ2-3, is GAGVSQSPSNKVTEKGKDVELRCDPISGHTALYWYRQSLGQGLEFLIYFQGNSAPDKSGLPSDRFSAERTGGSVSTLTIQRTQQEDSAVYLCASSWGGRKTDTQYFGPGTRLTVL.

This chain links TRBV5-4 with TRBJ2-1; 11 bases are a match to TRBD2. Trimming cost V 4 bases and J 8 bases; bases outside gene matches: 14. The CDR3 totals 17 residues. The germline V gene has CDR1 SGHNT and CDR2 YYREEE (reference sequence). The CDR3: CASSARLAGYLGYEQFF. The CDR3 DNA follows: TGTGCCAGCAGCGCCCGACTAGCGGGATATCTGGGGTATGAGCAGTTCTTC.

The rearrangement uses TRBV5-4 and TRBJ2-7; D perhaps matches TRBD2 (5 bases). V was pared by 5 bases and J by 6 bases, with 18 bases between. CDR1 is SGHNT, CDR2 YYREEE, per germline (reference sequence). This CDR3 is 14 amino acids long. The CDR3 loop reads CASSHRPRVSEQYF. CDR3 DNA sequence: TGTGCCAGCAGTCATCGGCCGAGGGTATCCGAGCAGTACTTC.

This clone was seen only a few times. V and J are TRBV29-1 and TRBJ1-5; possible D gene TRBD1, 5 bases. CDR1 and CDR2 (germline): SQVTM, ANQGSEA. The CDR3 loop spans 14 amino acids. The V end lost 4 bases, the J end lost 0 bases, and 10 bases lay between the germline ends. The DNA for the CDR3 is TGCAGCGTTGGGACATCAAATAGCAATCAGCCCCAGCATTTT. This encodes CSVGTSNSNQPQHF.